The present T cell receptor beta chain was sequenced within a study of PD-L1 blockade in urothelial cancer. Whole-study context: Atezolizumab 1,200 mg was given intravenously every 3 weeks, starting 2014. Broader study findings: Clones that were tumor-associated expanded more in the blood of durable-benefit patients at 3 weeks.

Points on this clone: The antigen is not known.

Germline V lookup: CDR1 SGHRS, CDR2 YFSETQ. The CDR3 totals 14 residues. V lost 4 bases and J 4 bases, leaving 12 bases between the germline ends. Measured with immunoSEQ multiplex PCR; TCRdb has only the in-frame clones, and not every one. The data hold about 51,000 clones, with around 85% observed a single time. The receptor was derived from a man in his 60s with urothelial cancer. The sequencing used PBMCs, collected around atezolizumab (anti-PD-L1) treatment. This chain links TRBV5-1 with TRBJ1-5; D might be TRBD1 (5 bases). CDR3 in DNA: TGCGCCAGCAGCGAGGGACTGACTAATCAGCCCCAGCATTTT. Amino acid sequence: CASSEGLTNQPQHF.